The next 20 T cell receptor beta chains were all read from a single sample in a study of blood T cell repertoires in COVID-19. Profiling relied on immunoSEQ multiplex PCR, and the TCRdb table lists in-frame clones only, not all of them. The sample lists 200,000 to 250,000 clones, 65% to 90% occurring once. The specimen was peripheral blood. Receptors were obtained from a man aged 50 to 59 with active or convalescent COVID-19.

The chain couples TRBV5-4 to TRBJ2-1; maybe TRBD1 (6 bases). Trimming took 0 bases from V and 7 from J, leaving 17 bases between them. This CDR3 has 16 amino acids. The germline V gene has CDR1 SGHNT and CDR2 YYREEE (reference sequence). The CDR3 sequence is CASSLGGAGGQNEQFF. In nucleotides, the CDR3 is TGTGCCAGCAGCTTGGGGGGAGCCGGCGGACAGAATGAGCAGTTCTTC.

This chain connects TRBV20-1 to TRBJ2-7; D is perhaps TRBD1 (5 bases). V lost 6 bases and J lost 4, with 10 bases in between. The CDR3 length is 11 residues. Germline lookup yields CDR1 DFQATT and CDR2 SNEGSKA (reference sequence). The CDR3 loop is CSALQDYEQYF. The CDR3 region has the DNA TGCAGTGCCTTACAGGATTACGAGCAGTACTTC.

This chain uses TRBV27 with TRBJ2-7; tentative D call: TRBD1 (7 bases). Germline V gives CDR1 MNHEY, CDR2 SMNVEV (reference sequence). V was trimmed by 2 bases and J by 2 bases, leaving 13 bases between them. The CDR3 length is 15 residues. The CDR3 sequence is CASSLQGGRAYEQYV. DNA for the CDR3: TGTGCCAGCAGTTTACAGGGGGGTAGGGCCTACGAGCAGTACGTC.

The chain is built from TRBV12-3 or TRBV12-4 and TRBJ1-1; D not certain. This CDR3 region has 13 residues. V was clipped by 2 bases and J by 10 bases, with 14 bases between them. The CDR3 here is CASSLSEVPRAFF. The CDR3 region has the DNA TGTGCCAGCAGTTTAAGTGAGGTACCGCGAGCTTTCTTT.

The count of this clone is one. V and J are TRBV4-2 and TRBJ2-4, with a weak D call TRBD2 (6 bases). CDR3 length equals 16 residues. Germline loops: CDR1 LGHNA, CDR2 YNFKEQ. V was cut by 0 bases and J by 9 bases, with 18 bases left in between. This chain's CDR3 is CASSQEMAGGSVIQYF. In nucleotides, the CDR3 is TGTGCCAGCAGCCAAGAAATGGCAGGAGGGTCGGTCATTCAGTACTTC.

The J gene is TRBJ2-1, the V gene TRBV6-4, with 14 bases aligning to TRBD2. This CDR3 is 15 amino acids long. V was clipped by 6 bases and J by 6 bases; unmatched bases: 4. Per the germline V gene, CDR1 is MRHNA and CDR2 is SNTAGT. Written as DNA, the CDR3 is TGTGCCAGCAGCGCCGGGACTAGCGGGGGCAATGAGCAGTTCTTC. Residues: CASSAGTSGGNEQFF.

The rearrangement uses TRBV10-3 and TRBJ1-5, with D uncertain. V was cut by 3 bases and J by 0 bases, with 9 bases left in between. CDR1 and CDR2 (germline): ENHRY, SYGVKD. This CDR3 has 15 amino acids. Written as DNA, the CDR3 is TGTGCCATCAGTGAACTAGGGAATAGCAATCAGCCCCAGCATTTT. Residues: CAISELGNSNQPQHF.

The gene calls are TRBV15 and TRBJ2-1, with 9 nucleotides matching TRBD1. The trim removed 2 bases at V and 4 bases at J, leaving 9 bases unmatched. The CDR3 totals 17 residues. Germline CDR1 reads LNHNV; CDR2 reads YYDKDF (reference sequence). The CDR3 DNA reads TGTGCCACCAGCAGAAGTTTGCGGGGGACAGGGTACAATGAGCAGTTCTTC. Encoded protein: CATSRSLRGTGYNEQFF.

V usage is TRBV28 and J usage is TRBJ1-2; TRBD1 matches 10 bases. Germline loops: CDR1 MDHEN, CDR2 SYDVKM. The trim removed 5 bases at V and 4 bases at J, leaving 4 bases unmatched. The CDR3 extends over 14 amino acids. The CDR3 is CASSVGTGVYGYTF. CDR3 coding DNA: TGTGCCAGCAGTGTAGGGACAGGGGTCTATGGCTACACCTTC.

The chain joins TRBV19 to TRBJ2-1; 7 positions agree with TRBD1. There are 18 residues in the CDR3. V lost 5 bases and J lost 4; bases outside the gene matches: 17. Germline-derived CDR1 and CDR2 are LNHDA and SQIVND (reference sequence). CDR3 residues: CASSALQGRQGPYNEQFF. In DNA form, the CDR3 reads TGTGCCAGTAGTGCCCTACAAGGAAGACAGGGCCCTTACAATGAGCAGTTCTTC.

The chain couples TRBV4-1 to TRBJ1-2, with D perhaps matching TRBD1 (5 bases). The CDR3 is 14 amino acids. V gave up 0 bases and J gave up 7 bases, with 12 bases separating them. Per the germline V gene, CDR1 is MGHRA and CDR2 is YSYEKL. This chain's CDR3 is CASSQDLGALGYTF. CDR3 DNA sequence: TGCGCCAGCAGCCAAGATCTAGGGGCGCTTGGCTACACCTTC.

The gene calls are TRBV9 and TRBJ2-2, with 7 bases aligning to TRBD1. The CDR3 runs 13 residues. Germline CDR1 SGDLS, CDR2 YYNGEE. V lost 6 bases and J lost 4; bases outside the gene matches: 3. The CDR3 region is CASTRTGTGELFF. The CDR3 bases are TGTGCCAGCACACGGACAGGCACCGGGGAGCTGTTTTTT.

This chain links TRBV5-1 with TRBJ2-3; perhaps TRBD2 as D (7 bases). V was cut by 2 bases and J by 6 bases, with 25 bases left in between. Germline assignment: CDR1 SGHRS and CDR2 YFSETQ. There are 18 residues in the CDR3. DNA of the CDR3: TGCGCCAGCAGCTTAATGAACTGGGCAGGGGCCGGGGGGGATACGCAGTATTTT. Encoded protein: CASSLMNWAGAGGDTQYF.

V and J are TRBV5-1 and TRBJ2-7, with D perhaps matching TRBD1 (5 bases). V was cut by 0 bases and J by 2 bases, with 9 bases left in between. The CDR3 is 14 amino acids. Germline loops: CDR1 SGHRS, CDR2 YFSETQ. The chain's CDR3 is CASSLEGLTYEQYF. DNA of the CDR3: TGCGCCAGCAGCTTGGAGGGGCTAACCTACGAGCAGTACTTC.

This chain uses TRBV6-5 with TRBJ2-6, with TRBD1 matching over 7 bases. Germline values: CDR1 MNHEY, CDR2 SVGAGI. The CDR3 loop spans 15 amino acids. The ends lost 6 bases at V and 2 bases at J; junction bases unmatched: 4. This chain's CDR3 is CASSITGAGANVLTF. The CDR3 DNA sequence: TGTGCCAGCAGCATTACAGGGGCTGGGGCCAACGTCCTGACTTTC.

The gene calls are TRBV2 and TRBJ2-4; 10 bases fit TRBD1. From germline, CDR1 is SNHLY and CDR2 FYNNEI. The ends lost 2 bases at V and 15 bases at J; junction bases unmatched: 4. The CDR3 loop spans 12 amino acids. The CDR3 here is CASSEWDRGRYF. The CDR3 DNA sequence: TGTGCCAGCAGTGAATGGGACAGGGGTCGGTACTTC.

This chain links TRBV5-1 with TRBJ2-1, with 12 bases that match TRBD1. The length of the CDR3 is 17 residues. The V gene's germline CDR1 is SGHRS and CDR2 YFSETQ. The V segment lost 0 bases and the J segment 5 bases; nucleotides outside the gene matches: 6. The CDR3 DNA is TGCGCCAGCAGCTTGGTGGGACAGGGGGCGGGTAACAATGAGCAGTTCTTC. This sequence encodes CASSLVGQGAGNNEQFF.

Regarding this clone: Other DNA sequences in this sample translate to the same CDR3. V and J are TRBV5-1 and TRBJ2-1; 8 bases are a match to TRBD1. With 4 bases clipped from V and 0 bases from J, the junction kept 3 bases outside the gene matches. Germline CDR1 reads SGHRS; CDR2 reads YFSETQ. This CDR3 region has 15 residues. DNA for the CDR3: TGCGCCAGCAGCCTTACAGGGGGCTCCTACAATGAGCAGTTCTTC. It is translated as CASSLTGGSYNEQFF.

The chain combines TRBV27 with TRBJ1-3, with 9 bases aligning to TRBD1. CDR1 MNHEY and CDR2 SMNVEV come from the germline V gene (reference sequence). V gave up 5 bases and J gave up 6 bases; unmatched junction bases: 20. The CDR3 spans 19 residues. CDR3 DNA sequence: TGTGCCAGCAGTCTTAAGGGGACAGGGTGGATTGGGGATCAAAACACCATATATTTT. It codes for CASSLKGTGWIGDQNTIYF.

This clone came up a few times. The V call is TRBV4-2, the J call TRBJ1-1; a weak D match, TRBD1 (5 bases). This CDR3 comprises 14 residues. Germline assignment: CDR1 LGHNA and CDR2 YNFKEQ. The V and J ends lost 0 bases and 3 bases respectively, with 8 bases between them. CDR3 sequence: CASSQDQGYTEAFF. Written as DNA, the CDR3 is TGTGCCAGCAGCCAAGACCAGGGATACACTGAAGCTTTCTTT.